The rows below give T cell receptor beta chains drawn from one sample of a study of T cells in localized non-small cell lung cancer. Using immunoSEQ multiplex PCR, the repertoire was profiled, and TCRdb retains in-frame clones only, with some absent. This table has roughly 24,000 clones, about 85% appearing once. The sequenced sample was peripheral blood, obtained before any cancer treatment. The receptors stem from a man aged 35 to 69 with stage III squamous cell lung carcinoma. CDR3s include the opening cysteine and the closing phenylalanine or tryptophan. The order of the fields is J gene, D gene, V gene, CDR3 protein. The D gene is left open where the match is weak.

>TRBJ2-5|.|TRBV15
CATSREAPNNRETQYF
>TRBJ2-7|.|TRBV6-1
CASSNLHGSGEQYF
>TRBJ1-1|.|TRBV7-9
CASSPALRNTEAFF
>TRBJ2-3|.|TRBV11-2
CVSSLIVEGLEGDTQYF
>TRBJ2-4|.|TRBV19
CAVRDPGFGNIQYF
>TRBJ1-2|TRBD1|TRBV29-1
CSVERGPGGYTF
>TRBJ2-2|.|TRBV7-3
CASSTANTGELFF
>TRBJ1-1|TRBD1|TRBV29-1
CSLGTAREAFF
>TRBJ1-2|.|TRBV9
CASSVGADPIGYTF
>TRBJ2-1|.|TRBV28
CASSDFNEQFF
>TRBJ2-1|.|TRBV6-1
CASSGRIYLGNEQFF
>TRBJ2-1|TRBD2|TRBV6-5
CATKPGTRMGEQFF
>TRBJ2-1|TRBD2|TRBV28
CATRTSLRNEQFF
>TRBJ1-4|.|TRBV11-2
CASSLGKGDEKLFF
>TRBJ2-5|.|TRBV10-3
CAISRLGGRETQYF
>TRBJ1-5|.|TRBV10-3
CASGPNGNQPQHF
>TRBJ2-3|.|TRBV14
CASSPLVRLTDTQYF
>TRBJ2-3|.|TRBV9
CASSVPGDTQYF
>TRBJ1-2|.|TRBV19
CASTNPLLRDQLYGYTF
>TRBJ2-2|TRBD2|TRBV7-3
CASSSIAGNTGELFF
>TRBJ2-6|.|TRBV5-8
CASSWGFSGANVLTF
>TRBJ1-5|.|TRBV7-2
CASSYGQGYNQPQHF
>TRBJ2-2|.|TRBV9
CASSVRQKVGELFF
>TRBJ2-7|TRBD2|TRBV4-2
CASSQEGREGYPYEQYF
>TRBJ1-1|TRBD1|TRBV15
CATSRAEDRRLSTEAFF
>TRBJ1-1|.|TRBV6-6
CASSPTQGMNTEAFF
>TRBJ2-5|TRBD2|TRBV29-1
CSGREGLKTQYF
>TRBJ2-1|.|TRBV7-7
CASSSRSWSSYNEQFF